The clone carrying this T cell receptor (beta chain) was found a few times. TCRdb processed the RT-PCR reads anew with MiXCR; each CDR3 protein has one entry. Of 400,000 to 650,000 distinct CDR3 sequences listed, roughly 7.9% are singletons. The sample comes from a study of response to subunit inactivated influenza vaccine. The source of this sequence is a man aged 45 to 70 who received an inactivated influenza vaccine. The starting material was PBMCs from blood, obtained around 25 months after vaccination.

CDR3 DNA: TGCAGCGTTGGACAGCGCTTTAGCGAAGATGGCTACACCTTC. Encoded protein: CSVGQRFSEDGYTF. The J gene is TRBJ1-2, the V gene TRBV29-1; a possible D gene is TRBD1 (5 bases). V lost 4 bases and J 6 bases, leaving 18 bases between the germline ends. Germline CDR1 and CDR2: SQVTM and ANQGSEA. The CDR3 length is 14 residues.